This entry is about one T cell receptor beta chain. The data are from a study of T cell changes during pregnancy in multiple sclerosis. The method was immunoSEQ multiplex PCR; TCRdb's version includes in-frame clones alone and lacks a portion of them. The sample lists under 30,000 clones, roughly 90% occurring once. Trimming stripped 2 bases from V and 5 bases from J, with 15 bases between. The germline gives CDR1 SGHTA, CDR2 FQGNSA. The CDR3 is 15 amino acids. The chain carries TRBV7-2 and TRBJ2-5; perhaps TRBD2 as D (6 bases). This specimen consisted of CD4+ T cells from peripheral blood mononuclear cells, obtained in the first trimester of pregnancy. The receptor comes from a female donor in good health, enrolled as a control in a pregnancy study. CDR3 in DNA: TGTGCCAGCAGCTTATGGGGCGGGAATATGGAGACCCAGTACTTC. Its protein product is CASSLWGGNMETQYF.